This T cell receptor (beta chain) originates from a study of T cell changes during pregnancy in multiple sclerosis. Here immunoSEQ multiplex PCR was the method, and the copy in TCRdb shows in-frame clones only, minus some. This sample has approximately 62,000 clones, with 93% found just once. Trimming removed 6 bases from V and 3 bases from J; junction bases left unmatched: 4. The CDR3 consists of 13 residues. The germline V gene encodes CDR1 MDHEN and CDR2 SYDVKM. Sequenced material: CD8+ T cells from peripheral blood mononuclear cells, taken in the second trimester of pregnancy. The clonotype comes from a female donor with multiple sclerosis, enrolled in a pregnancy study. The chain couples TRBV28 to TRBJ2-7, with 8 bases that match TRBD2. The CDR3 sequence: CASRGGTSYEQYF. Here the CDR3 DNA reads TGTGCCAGCAGGGGTGGGACTAGCTACGAGCAGTACTTC. Drawing the rest from reference TRBV28 and TRBJ2-7, the complete variable domain is DVKVTQSSRYLVKRTGEKVFLECVQDMDHENMFWYRQDPGLGLRLIYFSYDVKMKEKGDIPEGYSVSREKKERFSLILESASTNQTSMYLCASRGGTSYEQYFGPGTRLTVT.